A selection of T cell receptor beta chains follows, all from one sample in a study of cytomegalovirus exposure and HLA in healthy donors. Sequencing was performed with immunoSEQ multiplex PCR; in TCRdb, only in-frame clones are kept and a portion is missing. The top ten hold 1.2% to 1.5% of the sample, which has fewer than 150,000 clones, about 90% seen once. The material sequenced was PBMCs. The receptors were gathered from a man between 25 and 39 years old in good health and CMV-seronegative. The CDR3 runs from the conserved cysteine through the conserved F or W. Fields, in order: clone size, J gene, D gene, V gene, CDR3 DNA, CDR3 protein. A D gene is named only where the DNA matches it firmly. Where a row states a size, it is once, few, many or the class of an expanded clone; other rows omit it.

>.|TRBJ2-5|.|TRBV5-1
TGCGCCAGCAGCTTGGAGCCGGGACATCAAGAGACCCAGTACTTC
CASSLEPGHQETQYF
>.|TRBJ2-7|.|TRBV7-8
TGTGCCAGCAGCTTCAGACTAGATTCTCTCTACGAGCAGTACTTC
CASSFRLDSLYEQYF
>few|TRBJ1-2|.|TRBV5-5
TGTGCCAGCAGCTTCGACAGCCTGGGGGGCTACACCTTC
CASSFDSLGGYTF
>once|TRBJ2-7|.|TRBV5-1
TGCGCCAGCAACCTCAGAATATACGAGCAGTACTTC
CASNLRIYEQYF
>.|TRBJ1-5|.|TRBV10-2
TGCGCCAGCAGTGATGCTTTGGGGGGGCTAGGGCGCAATCAGCCCCAGCATTTT
CASSDALGGLGRNQPQHF
>.|TRBJ2-1|.|TRBV7-2
TGTGCCAGCAGCTTTTGGACTTCCCTCCGTGAGCAGTTCTTC
CASSFWTSLREQFF
>.|TRBJ2-1|.|TRBV27
TGTGCCAGCAGTTTACCTACTTCCTCCAATGAGCAGTTCTTC
CASSLPTSSNEQFF
>once|TRBJ1-1|TRBD1|TRBV5-6
TGTGCCAGCAGCCCAGACAGGGTGAACACTGAAGCTTTCTTT
CASSPDRVNTEAFF
>.|TRBJ1-4|.|TRBV5-1
TGCGCCAGCAGCGGAGGGACAACTAATGAAAAACTGTTTTTT
CASSGGTTNEKLFF
>.|TRBJ2-2|.|TRBV10-2
TGCGCCAGCAGTGCCCCAGGGGTTACCGGGGAGCTGTTTTTT
CASSAPGVTGELFF
>once|TRBJ2-1|.|TRBV12-5
TGTGCTAGTGCCACGGATGAGCAGTTCTTC
CASATDEQFF
>.|TRBJ1-5|.|TRBV29-1
TGCAGCGTTGAGTTCCATACGGGACAAAGGTCCCAGCATTTT
CSVEFHTGQRSQHF
>.|TRBJ2-1|.|TRBV19
TGTGCCAGTAGCGGGGTTATAGGCGGTGAGCAGTTCTTC
CASSGVIGGEQFF
>.|TRBJ2-7|TRBD2|TRBV6-5
TGTGCCAGCAGTTACTCGGGACTAGCGAGATCCTACGAGCAGTACTTC
CASSYSGLARSYEQYF
>once|TRBJ2-1|TRBD2|TRBV6-5
TGTGCCAGCAGTTCCCGCGGGGGGAGGGCCTACAATGAGCAGTTCTTC
CASSSRGGRAYNEQFF
>.|TRBJ2-7|.|TRBV27
TGTGCCAGCAGTTTATCCGGGGGCGAGCAGTACTTC
CASSLSGGEQYF
>once|TRBJ2-4|.|TRBV5-1
TGCGCCAGCAGCTTGTCGGGACACCTAGCCAAAAACATTCAGTACTTC
CASSLSGHLAKNIQYF